This T cell receptor (beta chain) emerged from a study of T cells in tumors after PD-1 blockade. The V end lost 1 base, the J end lost 10 bases, and 16 bases lay between the germline ends. CDR1 and CDR2 from the germline V gene are LGHDT and YNNKEL (reference sequence). CDR3 length: 14 residues. Notes on the study in general: Some novel exhausted tumor clones appeared in pre-treatment blood, suggesting peripheral recruitment.

Clones were sequenced by immunoSEQ multiplex PCR, and TCRdb holds only the in-frame ones, with some missing. The sample lists over 60,000 clones; about 74% were seen once. Turning to this clone: Its antigen is not identified.

The sequence came from a human donor with basal cell carcinoma. The chain couples TRBV3-1 (or the pseudogene TRBV3-2) to TRBJ1-1; no clear D gene. The material was PBMCs, obtained after anti-PD-1 treatment. The CDR3 DNA follows: TGTGCCAGCAGCCAAGTGGGCGCAACCGTGGGAGCTTTCTTT. It codes for CASSQVGATVGAFF.